Detailed here is one T cell receptor beta chain. Antigen: not known. It was blood bank volunteers in Maryland, USA who made up the healthy controls. The cDNA came from 5'RACE, which used 10-nucleotide random UMIs. TCRdb re-analysed the 5' RACE reads in MiXCR, keeping a single row per CDR3 protein. The sample shows 70,000 to 95,000 distinct CDR3 sequences, 15% to 20% of them seen only once. The data were taken from a study of neurological immune-mediated disorders. This CDR3 spans 13 amino acids. Trimming pared 0 bases from V and 2 bases from J, leaving 4 bases between. CDR1 and CDR2 (germline): LNHDA, SQIVND (reference sequence). Study findings and constraints: The highest TCR clonal expansion occurred in HTLV-1-associated myelopathy; multiple sclerosis fell below healthy controls. CDR3 amino acid sequences found in expanded clones were never shared across subjects, suggesting private repertoires in all groups.

V and J are TRBV19 and TRBJ2-5; D is uncertain. Sequencing was carried out using PBMCs. The clonotype comes from a middle-aged woman in good health. The CDR3 is CASSIDRQETQYF. CDR3 in DNA: TGTGCCAGTAGTATAGACAGACAAGAGACCCAGTACTTC. Using reference TRBV19 and TRBJ2-5 for the parts outside the CDR3, the full variable domain is DGGITQSPKYLFRKEGQNVTLSCEQNLNHDAMYWYRQDPGQGLRLIYYSQIVNDFQKGDIAEGYSVSREKKESFPLTVTSAQKNPTAFYLCASSIDRQETQYFGPGTRLLVL.